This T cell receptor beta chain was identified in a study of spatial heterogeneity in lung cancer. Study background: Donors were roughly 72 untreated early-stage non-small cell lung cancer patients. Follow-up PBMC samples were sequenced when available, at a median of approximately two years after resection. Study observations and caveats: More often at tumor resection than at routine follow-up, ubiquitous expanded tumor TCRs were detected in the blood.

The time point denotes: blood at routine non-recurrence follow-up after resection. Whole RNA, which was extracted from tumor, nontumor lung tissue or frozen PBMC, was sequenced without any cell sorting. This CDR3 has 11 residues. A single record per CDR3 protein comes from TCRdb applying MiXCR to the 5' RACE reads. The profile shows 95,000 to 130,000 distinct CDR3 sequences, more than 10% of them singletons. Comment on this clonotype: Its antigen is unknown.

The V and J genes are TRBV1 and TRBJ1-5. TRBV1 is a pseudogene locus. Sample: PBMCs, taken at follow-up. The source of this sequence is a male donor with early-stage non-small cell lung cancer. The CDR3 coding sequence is TGCACCAGCAGCCCCAATCAGCCCCAGCATTTT. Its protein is CTSSPNQPQHF.